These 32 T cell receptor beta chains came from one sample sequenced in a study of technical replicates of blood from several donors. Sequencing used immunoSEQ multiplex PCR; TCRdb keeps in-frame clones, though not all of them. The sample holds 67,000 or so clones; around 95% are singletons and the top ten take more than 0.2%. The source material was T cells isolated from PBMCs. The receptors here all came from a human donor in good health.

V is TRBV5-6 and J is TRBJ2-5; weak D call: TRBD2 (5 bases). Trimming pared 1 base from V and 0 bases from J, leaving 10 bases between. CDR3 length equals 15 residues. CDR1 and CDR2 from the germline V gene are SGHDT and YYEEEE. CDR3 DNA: TGTGCCAGCAGCTTGCCGGGATTTCACCAAGAGACCCAGTACTTC. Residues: CASSLPGFHQETQYF.

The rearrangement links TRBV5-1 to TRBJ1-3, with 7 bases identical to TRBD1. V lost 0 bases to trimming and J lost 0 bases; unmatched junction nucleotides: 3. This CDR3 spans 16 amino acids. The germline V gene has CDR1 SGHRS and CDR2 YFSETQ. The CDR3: CASSLVGTASGNTIYF. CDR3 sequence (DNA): TGCGCCAGCAGCTTGGTCGGGACAGCCTCTGGAAACACCATATATTTT.

Here the CDR3 reads CASSSLRQGYGYTF. DNA of the CDR3: TGTGCCAGCAGCTCCCTACGACAGGGCTATGGCTACACCTTC. The chain couples TRBV5-5 to TRBJ1-2; 7 bases agree with TRBD1. Germline V lookup: CDR1 SGHKS, CDR2 YYEKEE (reference sequence). This CDR3 spans 14 amino acids. J gave up 4 bases and V 3 bases, and 6 bases lay outside the gene matches.

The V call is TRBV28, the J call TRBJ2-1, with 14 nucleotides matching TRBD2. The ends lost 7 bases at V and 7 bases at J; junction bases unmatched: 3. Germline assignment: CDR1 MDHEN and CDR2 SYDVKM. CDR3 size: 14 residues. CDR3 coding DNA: TGTGCCAGCACCAGACTAGCGGGGGGGAATGAGCAGTTCTTC. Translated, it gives CASTRLAGGNEQFF.

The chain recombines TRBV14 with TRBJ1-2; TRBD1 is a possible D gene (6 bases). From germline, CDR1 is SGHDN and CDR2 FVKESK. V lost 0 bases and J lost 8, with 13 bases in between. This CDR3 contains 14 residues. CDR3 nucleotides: TGTGCCAGCAGCCAAGAGGGGGACATGGGGGGCTACACCTTC. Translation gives CASSQEGDMGGYTF. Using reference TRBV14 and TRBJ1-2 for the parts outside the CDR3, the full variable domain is EAGVTQFPSHSVIEKGQTVTLRCDPISGHDNLYWYRRVMGKEIKFLLHFVKESKQDESGMPNNRFLAERTGGTYSTLKVQPAELEDSGVYFCASSQEGDMGGYTFGSGTRLTVV.

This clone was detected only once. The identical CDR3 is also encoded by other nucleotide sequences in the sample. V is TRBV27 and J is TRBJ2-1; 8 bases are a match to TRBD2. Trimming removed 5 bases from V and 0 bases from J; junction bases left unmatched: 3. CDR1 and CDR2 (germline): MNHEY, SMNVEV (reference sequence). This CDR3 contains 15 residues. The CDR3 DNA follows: TGTGCCAGCAGTGCGGGGACTAGCTCCTACAATGAGCAGTTCTTC. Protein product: CASSAGTSSYNEQFF.

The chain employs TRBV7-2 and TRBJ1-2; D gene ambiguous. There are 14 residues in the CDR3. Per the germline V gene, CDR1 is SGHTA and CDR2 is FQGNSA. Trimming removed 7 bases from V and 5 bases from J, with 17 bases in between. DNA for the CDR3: TGTGCCAGCAAAGCTTCTATAACAGATTATGGCTACACCTTC. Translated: CASKASITDYGYTF.

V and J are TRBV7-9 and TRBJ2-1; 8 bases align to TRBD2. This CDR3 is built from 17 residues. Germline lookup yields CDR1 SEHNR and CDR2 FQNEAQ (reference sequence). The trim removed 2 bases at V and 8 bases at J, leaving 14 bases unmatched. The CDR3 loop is CASSLLRGARGSDEQFF. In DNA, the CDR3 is TGTGCCAGCAGCTTATTGCGGGGGGCGCGGGGGTCGGATGAGCAGTTCTTC.

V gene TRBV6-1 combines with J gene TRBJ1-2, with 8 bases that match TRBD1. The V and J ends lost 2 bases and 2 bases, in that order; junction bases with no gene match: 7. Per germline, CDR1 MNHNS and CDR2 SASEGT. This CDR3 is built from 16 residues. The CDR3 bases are TGTGCCAGCAGTGAAACGGGAGCAGGGGGCAACTATGGCTACACCTTC. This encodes CASSETGAGGNYGYTF.

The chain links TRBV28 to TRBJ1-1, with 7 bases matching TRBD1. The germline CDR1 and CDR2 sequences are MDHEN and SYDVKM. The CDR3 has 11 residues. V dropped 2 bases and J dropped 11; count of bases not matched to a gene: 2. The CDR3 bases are TGTGCCAGCAGTTTAGAGGGGGCGGCTTTCTTT. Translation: CASSLEGAAFF.

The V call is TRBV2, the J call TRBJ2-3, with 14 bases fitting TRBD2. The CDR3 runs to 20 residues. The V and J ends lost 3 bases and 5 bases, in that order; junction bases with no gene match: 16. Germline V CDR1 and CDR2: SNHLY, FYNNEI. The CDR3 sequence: CASSDQPTTSGGARIDTQYF. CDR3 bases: TGTGCCAGCAGTGATCAGCCGACGACTAGCGGGGGGGCGCGAATAGATACGCAGTATTTT.

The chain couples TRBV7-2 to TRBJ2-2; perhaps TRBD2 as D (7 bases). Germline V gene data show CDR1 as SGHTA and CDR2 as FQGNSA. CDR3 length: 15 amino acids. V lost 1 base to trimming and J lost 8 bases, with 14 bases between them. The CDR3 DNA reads TGTGCCAGCAGCTTAGTTCGGGGGGCAGCGGGGGAGCTGTTTTTT. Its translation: CASSLVRGAAGELFF.

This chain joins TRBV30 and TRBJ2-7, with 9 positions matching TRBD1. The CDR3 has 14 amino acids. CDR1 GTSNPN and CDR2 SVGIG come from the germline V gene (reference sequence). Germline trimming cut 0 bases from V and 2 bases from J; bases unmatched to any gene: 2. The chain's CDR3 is CAWSVGTGPYEQYF. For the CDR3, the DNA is TGTGCCTGGAGTGTCGGGACAGGGCCCTACGAGCAGTACTTC.

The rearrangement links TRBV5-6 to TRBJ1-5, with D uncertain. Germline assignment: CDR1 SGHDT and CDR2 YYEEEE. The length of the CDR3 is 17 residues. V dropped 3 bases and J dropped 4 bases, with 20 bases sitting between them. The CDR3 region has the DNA TGTGCCAGCAGCTCATTGGCCCGAAACCCCGATAATCAGCCCCAGCATTTT. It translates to CASSSLARNPDNQPQHF.

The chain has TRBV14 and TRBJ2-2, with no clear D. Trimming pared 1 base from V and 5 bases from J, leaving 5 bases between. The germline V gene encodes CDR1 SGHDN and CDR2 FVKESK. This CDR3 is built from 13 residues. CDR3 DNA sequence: TGTGCCAGCAGCCAAGTGAGGACCGGGGAGCTGTTTTTT. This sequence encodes CASSQVRTGELFF.

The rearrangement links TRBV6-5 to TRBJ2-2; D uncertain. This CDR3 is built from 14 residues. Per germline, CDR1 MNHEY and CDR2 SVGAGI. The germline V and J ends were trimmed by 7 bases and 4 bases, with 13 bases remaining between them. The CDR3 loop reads CASKSEVSTGELFF. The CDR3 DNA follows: TGTGCCAGCAAATCAGAGGTTTCCACCGGGGAGCTGTTTTTT.

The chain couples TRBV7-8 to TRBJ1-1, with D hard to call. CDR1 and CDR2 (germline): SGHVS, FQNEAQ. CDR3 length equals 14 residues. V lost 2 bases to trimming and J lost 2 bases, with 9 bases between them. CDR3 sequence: CASSLKHSNTEAFF. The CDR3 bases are TGTGCCAGCAGCTTAAAGCACAGTAACACTGAAGCTTTCTTT.

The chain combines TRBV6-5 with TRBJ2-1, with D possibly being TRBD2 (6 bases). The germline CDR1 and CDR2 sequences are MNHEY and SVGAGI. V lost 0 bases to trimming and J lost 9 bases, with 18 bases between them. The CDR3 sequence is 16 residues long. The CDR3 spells CASSYSTGTSSSEQFF. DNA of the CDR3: TGTGCCAGCAGTTACTCTACCGGGACTTCGAGCAGTGAGCAGTTCTTC.

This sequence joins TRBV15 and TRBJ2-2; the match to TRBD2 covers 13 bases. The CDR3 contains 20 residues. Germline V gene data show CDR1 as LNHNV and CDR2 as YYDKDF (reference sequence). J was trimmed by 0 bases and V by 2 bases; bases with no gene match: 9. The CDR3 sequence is CATSRPWTSGSAANTGELFF. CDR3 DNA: TGTGCCACCAGCAGACCGTGGACTAGCGGGAGCGCTGCGAACACCGGGGAGCTGTTTTTT.

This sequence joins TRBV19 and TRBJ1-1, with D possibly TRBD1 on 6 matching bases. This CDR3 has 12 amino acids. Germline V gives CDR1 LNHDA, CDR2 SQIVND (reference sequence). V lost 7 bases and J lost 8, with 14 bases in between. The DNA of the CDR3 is TGTGCCAGTAAAGGGGGGGGGCAGGAAGCTTTCTTT. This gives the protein CASKGGGQEAFF.

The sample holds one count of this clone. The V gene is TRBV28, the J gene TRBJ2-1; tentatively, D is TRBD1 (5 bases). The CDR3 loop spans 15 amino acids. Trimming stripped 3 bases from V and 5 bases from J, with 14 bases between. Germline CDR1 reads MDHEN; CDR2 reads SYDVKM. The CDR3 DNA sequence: TGTGCCAGCAGTTTTATAGGGCAGGGTAACAATGAGCAGTTCTTC. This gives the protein CASSFIGQGNNEQFF.

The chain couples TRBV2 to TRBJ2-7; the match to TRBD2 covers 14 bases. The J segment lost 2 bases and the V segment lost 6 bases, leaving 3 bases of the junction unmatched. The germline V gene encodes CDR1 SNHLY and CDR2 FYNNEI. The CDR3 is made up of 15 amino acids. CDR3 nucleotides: TGTGCCAGCAGGGGACTAGCGGGAGCCCCCTACGAGCAGTACTTC. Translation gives CASRGLAGAPYEQYF.

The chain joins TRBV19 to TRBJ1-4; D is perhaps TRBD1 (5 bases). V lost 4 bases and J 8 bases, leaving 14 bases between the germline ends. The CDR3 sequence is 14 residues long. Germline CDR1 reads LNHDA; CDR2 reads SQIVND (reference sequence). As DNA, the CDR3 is TGTGCCAGTAGTACAGGGTTCGTTGGGGAAAAACTGTTTTTT. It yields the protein CASSTGFVGEKLFF.

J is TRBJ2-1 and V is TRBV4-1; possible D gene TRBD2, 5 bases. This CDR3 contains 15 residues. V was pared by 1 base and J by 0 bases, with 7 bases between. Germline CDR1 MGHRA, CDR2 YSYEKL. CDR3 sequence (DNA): TGCGCCAGCAGCCAAGGGGGAGTCTCCTACAATGAGCAGTTCTTC. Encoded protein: CASSQGGVSYNEQFF.

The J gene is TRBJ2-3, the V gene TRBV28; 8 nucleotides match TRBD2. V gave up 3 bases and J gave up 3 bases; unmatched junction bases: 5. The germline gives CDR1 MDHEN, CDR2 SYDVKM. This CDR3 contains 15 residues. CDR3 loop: CASSFRSGRTDTQYF. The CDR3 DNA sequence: TGTGCCAGCAGTTTTCGGAGCGGGAGAACAGATACGCAGTATTTT.

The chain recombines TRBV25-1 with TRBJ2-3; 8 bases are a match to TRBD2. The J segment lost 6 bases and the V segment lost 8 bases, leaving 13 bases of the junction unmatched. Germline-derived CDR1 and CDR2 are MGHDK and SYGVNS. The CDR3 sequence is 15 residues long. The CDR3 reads CASSERGRGLDTQYF. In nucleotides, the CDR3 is TGTGCCAGCTCCGAGCGGGGGAGGGGTTTGGATACGCAGTATTTT.

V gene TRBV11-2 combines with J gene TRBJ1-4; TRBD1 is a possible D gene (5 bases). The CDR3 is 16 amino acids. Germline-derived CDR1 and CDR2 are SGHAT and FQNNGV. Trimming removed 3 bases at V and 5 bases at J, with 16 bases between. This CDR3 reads CASSFPKPEGNEKLFF. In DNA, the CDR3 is TGTGCCAGCAGCTTTCCGAAACCGGAGGGGAATGAAAAACTGTTTTTT.

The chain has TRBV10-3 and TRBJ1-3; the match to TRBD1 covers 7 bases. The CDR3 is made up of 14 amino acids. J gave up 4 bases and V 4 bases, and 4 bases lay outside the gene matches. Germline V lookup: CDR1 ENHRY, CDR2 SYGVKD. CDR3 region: CAISGTTGGNTIYF. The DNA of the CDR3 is TGTGCCATCAGTGGGACGACAGGGGGAAACACCATATATTTT.

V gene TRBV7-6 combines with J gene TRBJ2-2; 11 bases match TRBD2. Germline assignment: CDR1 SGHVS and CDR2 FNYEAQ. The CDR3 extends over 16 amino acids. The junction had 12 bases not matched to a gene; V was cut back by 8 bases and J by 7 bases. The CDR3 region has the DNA TGTGCCAGCTCTTTAGCGGGAGGGCAGTTGGTCGGGGAGCTGTTTTTT. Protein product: CASSLAGGQLVGELFF.

CDR3 bases: TGTGCCAGCAGCCCCCACAGGGGCCTTCGGGGGAGCACTGAAGCTTTCTTT. Its translation: CASSPHRGLRGSTEAFF. The chain uses TRBV11-3 and TRBJ1-1; 7 bases line up with TRBD1. After removal of 5 bases from V and 4 bases from J, the junction contained 16 bases not matched to a gene. Germline V CDR1 and CDR2: SGHNT, YENEEA. CDR3 length: 17 amino acids.

In DNA form, the CDR3 reads TGTGCCAGTAGTATAGAGGGCATCTCTCATCAAGCTTTCTTT. The encoded protein is CASSIEGISHQAFF. The chain combines TRBV19 with TRBJ1-1; D is undetermined. Trimming pared 0 bases from V and 9 bases from J, leaving 14 bases between. Germline V gives CDR1 LNHDA, CDR2 SQIVND (reference sequence). This CDR3 is built from 14 residues.

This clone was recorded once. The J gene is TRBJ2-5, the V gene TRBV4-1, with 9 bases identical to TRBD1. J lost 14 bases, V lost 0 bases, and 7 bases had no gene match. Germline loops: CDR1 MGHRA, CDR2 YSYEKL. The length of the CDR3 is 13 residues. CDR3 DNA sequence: TGCGCCAGCAGCCAAGACAGGGGGACAGGGCGTTACTTC. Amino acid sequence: CASSQDRGTGRYF.